This TCR beta chain was identified during a study of blood T cell repertoires in COVID-19. Study-level background: Researchers got acute and convalescent COVID-19 samples from the United States, Italy and Spain. PBMCs, B-cell-depleted T cells, or T cells were the source of the cDNA or gDNA that made up the material.

A Seattle source enrolled patients during active infection and followed them longitudinally. CDR3 size: 14 residues. CDR1 and CDR2 (germline): SGHAT, FQNNGV. The germline V and J ends were trimmed by 5 bases and 0 bases, with 11 bases remaining between them. Sequencing was performed with immunoSEQ multiplex PCR; in TCRdb, only in-frame clones are kept and a portion is missing. The sample contains about 60,000 clones, about 83% of which appear only once. This chain connects TRBV11-2 to TRBJ2-7, with D unresolved. The sequenced sample consisted of peripheral blood. This sequence was found in a man aged 45-65 years with COVID-19, enrolled during active disease. The CDR3 spells CASSLLSSSYEQYF. In DNA form, the CDR3 reads TGTGCCAGCAGCCTTTTATCGAGCTCCTACGAGCAGTACTTC.